A single sample is the source of the 19 T cell receptor beta chains below, sequenced in a study of blood T cell repertoires in COVID-19. Assay: immunoSEQ multiplex PCR; the TCRdb copy retains only in-frame clones and omits some. The repertoire holds about 100,000 clones, more than 75% seen once, with over 12% in the top ten. Source material: peripheral blood. Receptor source: a man aged 50 or older with acute or convalescent COVID-19.

J is TRBJ2-3 and V is TRBV10-3, with a possible D match to TRBD2 (7 bases). The CDR3 is made up of 14 amino acids. Germline CDR1 and CDR2: ENHRY and SYGVKD. V was clipped by 11 bases and J by 3 bases, with 18 bases between them. The CDR3 reads CASSRGAGTDTQYF. As DNA, the CDR3 is TGTGCCTCCTCCCGGGGGGCTGGGACAGATACGCAGTATTTT.

This chain's CDR3 is CASGLETGTEAFF. The CDR3 DNA reads as TGTGCTAGTGGTTTGGAAACAGGAACTGAAGCTTTCTTT. The V and J genes are TRBV12-5 and TRBJ1-1; D perhaps matches TRBD1 (5 bases). Germline CDR1 LGHNT, CDR2 FRNRAP. V was shortened by 1 base and J by 5 bases, with 8 bases between the two germline ends. The CDR3 consists of 13 residues.

The chain links TRBV2 to TRBJ2-5, with D perhaps TRBD2 (5 bases). V was pared by 2 bases and J by 4 bases, with 8 bases between. The CDR3 sequence is 13 residues long. Germline CDR1 SNHLY, CDR2 FYNNEI. The CDR3 here is CASSELEGETQYF. Here the CDR3 DNA reads TGTGCCAGCAGTGAATTAGAGGGAGAGACCCAGTACTTC.

The chain recombines TRBV12-5 with TRBJ2-7, with D perhaps matching TRBD1 (5 bases). The germline V gene encodes CDR1 LGHNT and CDR2 FRNRAP. V gave up 0 bases and J gave up 5 bases, with 8 bases separating them. The CDR3 runs 13 residues. CDR3 in DNA: TGTGCTAGTGGTTTGGTTGTAGGGGACGAGCAGTACTTC. Translated: CASGLVVGDEQYF.

This chain uses TRBV4-1 with TRBJ2-6; 7 bases align to TRBD1. Looked up from germline, CDR1 is MGHRA and CDR2 is YSYEKL. The V and J ends lost 4 bases and 0 bases, in that order; junction bases with no gene match: 12. The CDR3 sequence is 19 residues long. The CDR3 spells CASSPQGLGLGSGANVLTF. The DNA for the CDR3 is TGCGCCAGCAGCCCACAGGGGTTGGGCCTAGGCTCTGGGGCCAACGTCCTGACTTTC.

The V gene is TRBV19, the J gene TRBJ2-1; D may be TRBD2 (6 bases). The germline V gene encodes CDR1 LNHDA and CDR2 SQIVND (reference sequence). CDR3 length: 13 residues. Trimming took off 10 bases at V and 6 bases at J, with 16 bases between the two ends. For the CDR3, the DNA is TGTGCCACCGCGGGACTCCTATTCAATGAGCAGTTCTTC. It codes for CATAGLLFNEQFF.

This rearrangement joins TRBV18 to TRBJ2-3; 7 bases line up with TRBD2. The CDR3 contains 13 residues. The ends lost 4 bases at V and 6 bases at J; junction bases unmatched: 4. The germline CDR1 and CDR2 sequences are KGHSH and LQKENI. Written as DNA, the CDR3 is TGTGCCAGCTCACGGGACGGGGGGGATACGCAGTATTTT. Protein product: CASSRDGGDTQYF.

This chain uses TRBV5-6 with TRBJ1-6; 7 bases fit TRBD1. The CDR3 sequence is 14 residues long. Germline CDR1 SGHDT, CDR2 YYEEEE. The V gene end was trimmed by 2 bases and the J gene end by 10 bases; junction bases not matched to a gene: 6. CDR3 in DNA: TGTGCCAGCAGCTTCGGACAGGCGACCTCACCCCTCCACTTT. It encodes CASSFGQATSPLHF.

This clone was observed a single time. The V call is TRBV7-2, the J call TRBJ2-7, with 9 bases aligning to TRBD2. CDR1 SGHTA and CDR2 FQGNSA come from the germline V gene. The CDR3 extends over 16 amino acids. The junction had 12 bases not matched to a gene; V was cut back by 3 bases and J by 6 bases. CDR3 protein: CASSFLLGAGGGEQYF. In DNA form, the CDR3 reads TGTGCCAGCAGCTTCCTCCTGGGAGCGGGAGGCGGCGAGCAGTACTTC.

The V gene is TRBV5-1, the J gene TRBJ2-6; 9 bases match TRBD2. CDR1 is SGHRS and CDR2 is YFSETQ in the germline V gene. This CDR3 is 19 amino acids long. After removal of 4 bases from V and 4 bases from J, the junction contained 15 bases not matched to a gene. The CDR3 sequence: CASSPGSGLAGTGANVLTF. The CDR3 coding sequence is TGCGCCAGCAGCCCTGGAAGCGGGCTAGCGGGAACCGGGGCCAACGTCCTGACTTTC.

The chain has TRBV24-1 and TRBJ2-2; 7 nucleotides match TRBD1. V dropped 3 bases and J dropped 2; count of bases not matched to a gene: 2. This CDR3 is built from 15 residues. The germline V gene has CDR1 KGHDR and CDR2 SFDVKD. The DNA of the CDR3 is TGTGCCACCAGTGATAACAGGGGTAACACCGGGGAGCTGTTTTTT. This gives the protein CATSDNRGNTGELFF.

The chain recombines TRBV18 with TRBJ1-2; weak D call: TRBD1 (6 bases). CDR3 length: 16 residues. V dropped 1 base and J dropped 1 base, with 13 bases sitting between them. The germline gives CDR1 KGHSH, CDR2 LQKENI. This chain's CDR3 is CASSPLGTRINYGYTF. CDR3 bases: TGTGCCAGCTCACCACTCGGGACACGGATTAACTATGGCTACACCTTC.

The rearrangement joins TRBV6-5 to TRBJ1-6; 8 positions agree with TRBD1. Germline-derived CDR1 and CDR2 are MNHEY and SVGAGI. J lost 9 bases, V lost 0 bases, and 7 bases had no gene match. CDR3 length: 16 residues. The CDR3 spells CASSYSGQGGGSPLHF. Here the CDR3 DNA reads TGTGCCAGCAGTTACTCCGGACAGGGCGGGGGTTCACCCCTCCACTTT.

This clone was counted a single time. The chain recombines TRBV4-1 with TRBJ2-4; D is undetermined. The V gene's germline CDR1 is MGHRA and CDR2 YSYEKL. Trimming shortened V by 0 bases and J by 1 base, and 4 bases separated the two germline ends. This CDR3 spans 14 amino acids. The CDR3 bases are TGCGCCAGCAGCCAAGACCATGCCAAAAACATTCAGTACTTC. Its translation is CASSQDHAKNIQYF.

The chain joins TRBV5-1 to TRBJ2-1; TRBD2 matches at 7 bases. Germline CDR1 is SGHRS and CDR2 is YFSETQ. After removal of 3 bases from V and 4 bases from J, the junction contained 4 bases not matched to a gene. CDR3 length: 14 residues. The CDR3 coding sequence is TGCGCCAGCAGCTCACAAGCGGGGTACAATGAGCAGTTCTTC. Translating gives CASSSQAGYNEQFF.

This sequence joins TRBV18 and TRBJ1-1; D perhaps matches TRBD1 (5 bases). Germline V gene sequence: CDR1 KGHSH, CDR2 LQKENI. Trimming cost V 2 bases and J 5 bases, with 12 bases left between them. The CDR3 covers 14 residues. This chain's CDR3 is CASSPVGVGTEAFF. The CDR3, as DNA: TGTGCCAGCTCACCAGTAGGGGTGGGTACTGAAGCTTTCTTT.

This clone occurred a few times. The V and J genes are TRBV7-9 and TRBJ2-6, with 7 bases aligning to TRBD1. Germline CDR1 and CDR2: SEHNR and FQNEAQ (reference sequence). The CDR3 totals 16 residues. V trimming: 5 bases; J trimming: 2 bases; junction bases outside the gene matches: 6. The CDR3 bases are TGTGCCAGCAGCCAAAACAGGGGCCCTGGGGCCAACGTCCTGACTTTC. It codes for CASSQNRGPGANVLTF.

The chain employs TRBV11-2 and TRBJ2-2; D may be TRBD1 (5 bases). This CDR3 region has 14 residues. V lost 6 bases, J lost 1 base, and 9 bases lay in between. Germline V gene sequence: CDR1 SGHAT, CDR2 FQNNGV. The CDR3 DNA follows: TGTGCCAGCAGAAGACAGTTGAACACCGGGGAGCTGTTTTTT. Protein product: CASRRQLNTGELFF.

J is TRBJ1-2 and V is TRBV19; TRBD1 might be the D (5 bases). Trimming shortened V by 0 bases and J by 7 bases, and 15 bases separated the two germline ends. The CDR3 is made up of 15 amino acids. Germline V gene lookup returns CDR1 LNHDA and CDR2 SQIVND (reference sequence). The CDR3 DNA follows: TGTGCCAGTAGTATAGATAGCAGGGCTCGAGGTGGCTACACCTTC. Encoded protein: CASSIDSRARGGYTF.